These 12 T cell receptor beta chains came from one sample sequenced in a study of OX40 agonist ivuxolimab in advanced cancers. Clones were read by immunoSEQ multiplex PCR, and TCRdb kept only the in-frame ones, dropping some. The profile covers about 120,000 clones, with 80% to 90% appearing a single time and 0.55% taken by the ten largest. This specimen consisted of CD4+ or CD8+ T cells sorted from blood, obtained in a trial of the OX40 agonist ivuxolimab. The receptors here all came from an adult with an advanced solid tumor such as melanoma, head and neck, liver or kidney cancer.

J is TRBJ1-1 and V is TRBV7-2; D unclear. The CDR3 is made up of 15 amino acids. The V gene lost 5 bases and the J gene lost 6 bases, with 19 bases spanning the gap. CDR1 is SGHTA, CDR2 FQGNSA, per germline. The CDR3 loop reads CASSPPRASLPEAFF. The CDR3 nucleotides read TGTGCCAGCAGCCCACCGAGGGCGTCATTACCTGAAGCTTTCTTT.

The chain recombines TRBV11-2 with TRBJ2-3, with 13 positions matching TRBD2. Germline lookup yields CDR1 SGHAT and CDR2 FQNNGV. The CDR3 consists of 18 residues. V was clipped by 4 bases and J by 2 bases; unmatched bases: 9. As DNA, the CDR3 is TGTGCCAGCAGCTCACCGCCGGGACTAGCGGGGCTCACAGATACGCAGTATTTT. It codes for CASSSPPGLAGLTDTQYF.

CDR3 loop: CASLGQLNTEAFF. CDR3 coding DNA: TGTGCCAGCCTGGGACAATTGAACACTGAAGCTTTCTTT. The chain links TRBV6-5 to TRBJ1-1; the D gene is possibly TRBD1 (6 bases). Germline lookup yields CDR1 MNHEY and CDR2 SVGAGI. Trimming pared 8 bases from V and 0 bases from J, leaving 10 bases between. CDR3 length equals 13 residues.

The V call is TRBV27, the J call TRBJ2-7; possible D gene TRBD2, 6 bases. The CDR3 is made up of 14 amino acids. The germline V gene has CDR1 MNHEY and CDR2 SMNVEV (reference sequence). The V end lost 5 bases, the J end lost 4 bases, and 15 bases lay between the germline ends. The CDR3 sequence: CASSTGLTFYEQYF. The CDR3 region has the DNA TGTGCCAGCAGTACGGGACTTACTTTTTACGAGCAGTACTTC.

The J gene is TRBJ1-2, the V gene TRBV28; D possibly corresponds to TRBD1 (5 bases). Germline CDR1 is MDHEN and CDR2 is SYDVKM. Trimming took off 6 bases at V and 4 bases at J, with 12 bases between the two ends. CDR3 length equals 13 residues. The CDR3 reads CASSFLDTYGYTF. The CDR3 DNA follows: TGTGCCAGCAGCTTCCTGGACACCTATGGCTACACCTTC.

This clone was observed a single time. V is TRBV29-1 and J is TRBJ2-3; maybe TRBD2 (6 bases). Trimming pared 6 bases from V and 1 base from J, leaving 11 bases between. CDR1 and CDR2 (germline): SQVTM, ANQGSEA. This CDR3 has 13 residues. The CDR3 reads CSVNGGGTDTQYF. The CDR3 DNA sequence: TGCAGCGTGAACGGGGGTGGCACAGATACGCAGTATTTT.

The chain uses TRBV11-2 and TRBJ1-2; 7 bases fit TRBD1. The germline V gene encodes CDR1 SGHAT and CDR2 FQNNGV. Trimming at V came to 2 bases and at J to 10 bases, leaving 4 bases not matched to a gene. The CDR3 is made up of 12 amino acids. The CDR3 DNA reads TGTGCCAGCAGCTTAATGGGACAGTACTACACCTTC. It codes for CASSLMGQYYTF.

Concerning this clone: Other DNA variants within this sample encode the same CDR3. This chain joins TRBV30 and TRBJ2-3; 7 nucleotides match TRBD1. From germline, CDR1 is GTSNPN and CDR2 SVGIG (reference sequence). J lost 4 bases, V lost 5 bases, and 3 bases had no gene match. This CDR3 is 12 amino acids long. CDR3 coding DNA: TGTGCCTGGTCAGGGGGAGCAGATACGCAGTATTTT. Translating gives CAWSGGADTQYF.

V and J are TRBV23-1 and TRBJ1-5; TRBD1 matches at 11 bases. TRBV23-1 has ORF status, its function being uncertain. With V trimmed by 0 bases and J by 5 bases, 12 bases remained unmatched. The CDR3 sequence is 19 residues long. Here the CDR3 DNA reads TGCGCCAGCAGTCAATCCTACCGGGACAGGGGGAACATACATCAGCCCCAGCATTTT. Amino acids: CASSQSYRDRGNIHQPQHF.

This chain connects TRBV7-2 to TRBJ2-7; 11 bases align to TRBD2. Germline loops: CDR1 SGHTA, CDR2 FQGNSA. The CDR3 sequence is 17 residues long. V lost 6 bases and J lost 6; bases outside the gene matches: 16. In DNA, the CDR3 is TGTGCCAGCAGTTCAACCTTTAGCGGGGGGGCCACGGGCGAGCAGTACTTC. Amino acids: CASSSTFSGGATGEQYF.

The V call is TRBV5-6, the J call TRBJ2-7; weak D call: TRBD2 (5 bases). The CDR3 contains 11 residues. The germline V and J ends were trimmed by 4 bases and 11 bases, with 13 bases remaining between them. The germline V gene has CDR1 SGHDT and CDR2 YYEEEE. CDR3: CASSAWKEEYF. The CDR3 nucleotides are TGTGCCAGCAGCGCCTGGAAGGAGGAGTACTTC.

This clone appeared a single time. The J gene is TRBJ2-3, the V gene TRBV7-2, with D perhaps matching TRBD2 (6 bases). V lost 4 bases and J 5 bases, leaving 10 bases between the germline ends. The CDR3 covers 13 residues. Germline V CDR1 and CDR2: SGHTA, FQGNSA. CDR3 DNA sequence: TGTGCCAGCAGCTATCCGGGACTAGATACGCAGTATTTT. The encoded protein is CASSYPGLDTQYF.